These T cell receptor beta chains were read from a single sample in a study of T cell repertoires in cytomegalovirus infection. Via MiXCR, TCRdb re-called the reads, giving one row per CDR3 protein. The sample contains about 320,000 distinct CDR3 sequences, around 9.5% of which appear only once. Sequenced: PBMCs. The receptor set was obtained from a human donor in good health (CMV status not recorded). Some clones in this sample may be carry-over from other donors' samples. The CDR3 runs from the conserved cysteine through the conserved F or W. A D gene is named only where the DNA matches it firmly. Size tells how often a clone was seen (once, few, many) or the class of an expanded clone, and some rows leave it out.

CDR3 DNA: TGTGCCAGCAGCTTAGTGGGGCCCCGCCAGTTCTTC
CDR3 protein: CASSLVGPRQFF
V gene: TRBV7-2
J gene: TRBJ2-1
D gene: NA
clone size: NA

CDR3 DNA: TGTGCCAGCAGTTACTCGATGAGCTCTGGGGCCAACGTCCTGACTTTC
CDR3 protein: CASSYSMSSGANVLTF
V gene: TRBV6-6
J gene: TRBJ2-6
D gene: NA
clone size: NA

CDR3 DNA: TGTGCCAGCAGCTTTCCAGGGTTTCAGCCCCAGCATTTT
CDR3 protein: CASSFPGFQPQHF
V gene: TRBV7-2
J gene: TRBJ1-5
D gene: NA
clone size: NA

CDR3 DNA: TGTGCCAGCAGTCCTAGGACAGGGCATCAGCCCCAGCATTTT
CDR3 protein: CASSPRTGHQPQHF
V gene: TRBV27
J gene: TRBJ1-5
D gene: TRBD1
clone size: many

CDR3 DNA: TGCGCCAGCAGCTGGGACACGGGGGGCAATCAGCCCCAGCATTTT
CDR3 protein: CASSWDTGGNQPQHF
V gene: TRBV5-1
J gene: TRBJ1-5
D gene: NA
clone size: NA

CDR3 DNA: TGCAGTGCTAGAGACGTTCAGGCGAGCGGGATTCGCCAGTACTTC
CDR3 protein: CSARDVQASGIRQYF
V gene: TRBV20-1
J gene: TRBJ2-5
D gene: TRBD2
clone size: NA

CDR3 DNA: TGCAGTGCTTTCTCCGGGACTAGCGGGGGGGCAGGTGAGCAGTTCTTC
CDR3 protein: CSAFSGTSGGAGEQFF
V gene: TRBV20-1
J gene: TRBJ2-1
D gene: TRBD2
clone size: NA

CDR3 DNA: TGCGCCAGCAGCCAACAGAGGACGGTGCTGAATCAGCCCCAGCATTTT
CDR3 protein: CASSQQRTVLNQPQHF
V gene: TRBV4-3
J gene: TRBJ1-5
D gene: NA
clone size: NA

CDR3 DNA: TGTGCCAGCAGCTCCCCCGGGACTAGCGGTCCCAATGAGCAGTTCTTC
CDR3 protein: CASSSPGTSGPNEQFF
V gene: TRBV7-4
J gene: TRBJ2-1
D gene: TRBD2
clone size: few

CDR3 DNA: TGTGCCAGACAGGGGGTGATCTCTGGGGCCAACGTCCTGACTTTC
CDR3 protein: CARQGVISGANVLTF
V gene: TRBV2
J gene: TRBJ2-6
D gene: TRBD1
clone size: few

CDR3 DNA: TGTGCCAGCAGCCAACCGGGACAGGTTAACTATGGCTACACCTTC
CDR3 protein: CASSQPGQVNYGYTF
V gene: TRBV4-2
J gene: TRBJ1-2
D gene: TRBD1
clone size: few

CDR3 DNA: TGTGCCAGCAGGTGGACTGTTGGGACTGAAGCTTTCTTT
CDR3 protein: CASRWTVGTEAFF
V gene: TRBV7-2
J gene: TRBJ1-1
D gene: NA
clone size: NA

CDR3 DNA: TGTGCCAGCAGCCAGTTGCTTCGCGAGACCCAGTACTTC
CDR3 protein: CASSQLLRETQYF
V gene: TRBV14
J gene: TRBJ2-5
D gene: NA
clone size: many

CDR3 DNA: TGTGCCAGCAGTTTAGTCGGGACGAAGAATCAGCCCCAGCATTTT
CDR3 protein: CASSLVGTKNQPQHF
V gene: TRBV12-3/TRBV12-4
J gene: TRBJ1-5
D gene: NA
clone size: many

CDR3 DNA: TGTGCCAGCAGAACACCAGCACGGGACCCAGGAACAAGCACAGATACGCAGTATTTT
CDR3 protein: CASRTPARDPGTSTDTQYF
V gene: TRBV28
J gene: TRBJ2-3
D gene: NA
clone size: NA

CDR3 DNA: TGTGCCAGCAGTTACTTTGTCCCCGGATACAATGAGCAGTTCTTC
CDR3 protein: CASSYFVPGYNEQFF
V gene: TRBV6-2/TRBV6-3
J gene: TRBJ2-1
D gene: NA
clone size: NA

CDR3 DNA: TGTGCCAGCAGCTTAAACGTTTTGGAGCAGTTCTTC
CDR3 protein: CASSLNVLEQFF
V gene: TRBV7-2
J gene: TRBJ2-1
D gene: NA
clone size: NA

CDR3 DNA: TGTGCCAGCAGCTCTAGCCCCCAGGGACCAAGCAATCAGCCCCAGCATTTT
CDR3 protein: CASSSSPQGPSNQPQHF
V gene: TRBV7-8
J gene: TRBJ1-5
D gene: NA
clone size: many

CDR3 DNA: TGTGCCAGTACCTCCGGGCCCCAGGGGGAGACCCAGTACTTC
CDR3 protein: CASTSGPQGETQYF
V gene: TRBV19
J gene: TRBJ2-5
D gene: NA
clone size: NA

CDR3 DNA: TGTGCCAGCAGCTCAGGACAGGGGGCCTATGGCTACACCTTC
CDR3 protein: CASSSGQGAYGYTF
V gene: TRBV7-2
J gene: TRBJ1-2
D gene: TRBD1
clone size: many

CDR3 DNA: TGCAGTGCTAGAGACGACGGGACCCAGTACTTC
CDR3 protein: CSARDDGTQYF
V gene: TRBV20-1
J gene: TRBJ2-5
D gene: NA
clone size: NA

CDR3 DNA: TGTGCCAGCTCACGGGACAGTGACTATGGCTACACCTTC
CDR3 protein: CASSRDSDYGYTF
V gene: TRBV18
J gene: TRBJ1-2
D gene: TRBD1
clone size: NA

CDR3 DNA: TGTGCCAGCAGCACCCGACCTAATGAAAAACTGTTTTTT
CDR3 protein: CASSTRPNEKLFF
V gene: TRBV7-6
J gene: TRBJ1-4
D gene: NA
clone size: medium-sized

CDR3 DNA: TGCAGCGTCCACGGGCTAGTTTTGGGAGAGCCCAATGAGCAGTTCTTC
CDR3 protein: CSVHGLVLGEPNEQFF
V gene: TRBV29-1
J gene: TRBJ2-1
D gene: NA
clone size: few

CDR3 DNA: TGTGCCAGCAGTTACCCCACTTCTGAGCAGTTCTTC
CDR3 protein: CASSYPTSEQFF
V gene: TRBV6-2/TRBV6-3
J gene: TRBJ2-1
D gene: NA
clone size: NA

CDR3 DNA: TGTGCCAGCCCTAACCAGGGGCATATTTACTTC
CDR3 protein: CASPNQGHIYF
V gene: TRBV2
J gene: TRBJ2-7
D gene: NA
clone size: few

CDR3 DNA: TGTGCCAGCAGCTTACTCCCCAGGGGGACAGGAACTTACGAGCAGTACTTC
CDR3 protein: CASSLLPRGTGTYEQYF
V gene: TRBV7-3
J gene: TRBJ2-7
D gene: TRBD1
clone size: NA

CDR3 DNA: TGTGCCAGCAGCATATCGGGGGGAAACATTCAGTACTTC
CDR3 protein: CASSISGGNIQYF
V gene: TRBV6-2/TRBV6-3
J gene: TRBJ2-4
D gene: TRBD2
clone size: NA

CDR3 DNA: TGTGCCAGCAGCTTAGCGGTTCGACTAGCGGGGGGGCGTACAGATACGCAGTATTTT
CDR3 protein: CASSLAVRLAGGRTDTQYF
V gene: TRBV7-2
J gene: TRBJ2-3
D gene: TRBD2
clone size: NA

CDR3 DNA: TGTGCCAGCAGCTCGGGACTGGGTGCGACCCAGTACTTC
CDR3 protein: CASSSGLGATQYF
V gene: TRBV5-6
J gene: TRBJ2-5
D gene: NA
clone size: many

CDR3 DNA: TGTGCCATCGGGGACAGGGGCAATCAGCCCCAGCATTTT
CDR3 protein: CAIGDRGNQPQHF
V gene: TRBV2
J gene: TRBJ1-5
D gene: TRBD1
clone size: many

CDR3 DNA: TGTGCCAGCAGCCAATATTACTCTGGAAACACCATATATTTT
CDR3 protein: CASSQYYSGNTIYF
V gene: TRBV4-2
J gene: TRBJ1-3
D gene: NA
clone size: few

CDR3 DNA: TGTGCCAGCAGCTCGTGGATGAACACTGAAGCTTTCTTT
CDR3 protein: CASSSWMNTEAFF
V gene: TRBV7-8
J gene: TRBJ1-1
D gene: NA
clone size: many

CDR3 DNA: TGCAGTGCTGTCAGGACAGGGGGCAATTCACCCCTCCACTTT
CDR3 protein: CSAVRTGGNSPLHF
V gene: TRBV20-1
J gene: TRBJ1-6
D gene: TRBD1
clone size: many

CDR3 DNA: TGTGCCAGCAGCCCCTTAGGGGGCAATGAGCAGTTCTTC
CDR3 protein: CASSPLGGNEQFF
V gene: TRBV6-5
J gene: TRBJ2-1
D gene: NA
clone size: many

CDR3 DNA: TGTGCCAGCCTCGGACTAGCGGCTCCCTACAATGAGCAGTTCTTC
CDR3 protein: CASLGLAAPYNEQFF
V gene: TRBV2
J gene: TRBJ2-1
D gene: TRBD2
clone size: few

CDR3 DNA: TGTGCCAGTCCTCCTGGCGGGACAGCTTCCTACGAGCAGTACTTC
CDR3 protein: CASPPGGTASYEQYF
V gene: TRBV28
J gene: TRBJ2-7
D gene: NA
clone size: many

CDR3 DNA: TGTGCCAGCAGTCTCCTCCCGGGGTCACCGGGCAATCAGCCCCAGCATTTT
CDR3 protein: CASSLLPGSPGNQPQHF
V gene: TRBV12-3/TRBV12-4
J gene: TRBJ1-5
D gene: NA
clone size: NA

CDR3 DNA: TGTGCCAGTAGTATAACCAGGGGGAATACTGAAGCTTTCTTT
CDR3 protein: CASSITRGNTEAFF
V gene: TRBV19
J gene: TRBJ1-1
D gene: TRBD1
clone size: few

CDR3 DNA: TGTGCCAGCAGCTCCATTCCCCAGACTCCCGCGGGCGGGGAGCTGTTTTTT
CDR3 protein: CASSSIPQTPAGGELFF
V gene: TRBV7-2
J gene: TRBJ2-2
D gene: NA
clone size: many

CDR3 DNA: TGTGCCAGCAGCTTACCTTTTGGGGAGCAGTACTTC
CDR3 protein: CASSLPFGEQYF
V gene: TRBV7-2
J gene: TRBJ2-7
D gene: NA
clone size: many

CDR3 DNA: TGTGCCAGCAGTGAAGCACTTTGGGGGAGGGTGCAACTTGGCTACACCTTC
CDR3 protein: CASSEALWGRVQLGYTF
V gene: TRBV6-1
J gene: TRBJ1-2
D gene: NA
clone size: few

CDR3 DNA: TGTGCCAGCAGCAACCAGCCGGGACAGATAACAAAGACCGGGGAGCTGTTTTTT
CDR3 protein: CASSNQPGQITKTGELFF
V gene: TRBV7-3
J gene: TRBJ2-2
D gene: TRBD1
clone size: many

CDR3 DNA: TGTGCCAGCAGTCGGATGGGGACGGGCGAAAAACTGTTTTTT
CDR3 protein: CASSRMGTGEKLFF
V gene: TRBV28
J gene: TRBJ1-4
D gene: NA
clone size: NA

CDR3 DNA: TGTGCCAGCAGCATCCTTGGGACGGCGAACACTGAAGCTTTCTTT
CDR3 protein: CASSILGTANTEAFF
V gene: TRBV7-9
J gene: TRBJ1-1
D gene: NA
clone size: many

CDR3 DNA: TGTGCCAGCAGTTACTCCGGGACAGCTATTTCCTATGGCTACACCTTC
CDR3 protein: CASSYSGTAISYGYTF
V gene: TRBV6-5
J gene: TRBJ1-2
D gene: TRBD1
clone size: few

CDR3 DNA: TGTGCCACCCCCTATGCCGGGAAACGGGGCAATCAGCCCCAGCATTTT
CDR3 protein: CATPYAGKRGNQPQHF
V gene: TRBV24-1
J gene: TRBJ1-5
D gene: NA
clone size: NA

CDR3 DNA: TGCAGCGGCGCAAGGGCCACAGATACGCAGTATTTT
CDR3 protein: CSGARATDTQYF
V gene: TRBV29-1
J gene: TRBJ2-3
D gene: NA
clone size: NA

CDR3 DNA: TGTGCCACCAGCGGGGAGAGTTGGACTGGGGCCAACGTCCTGACTTTC
CDR3 protein: CATSGESWTGANVLTF
V gene: TRBV15
J gene: TRBJ2-6
D gene: NA
clone size: many

CDR3 DNA: TGTGCCAGTAGTGACGGTACAAGATATGGCTACACCTTC
CDR3 protein: CASSDGTRYGYTF
V gene: TRBV19
J gene: TRBJ1-2
D gene: NA
clone size: NA

CDR3 DNA: TGTGCCAGCAGTGAAGCGGAAGCCTTGAGGGGCTACACCTTC
CDR3 protein: CASSEAEALRGYTF
V gene: TRBV2
J gene: TRBJ1-2
D gene: NA
clone size: many

CDR3 DNA: TGTGCCAGCACTCATAATTGGGGGCAGAGCGGGGAGCTGTTTTTT
CDR3 protein: CASTHNWGQSGELFF
V gene: TRBV12-3/TRBV12-4
J gene: TRBJ2-2
D gene: NA
clone size: many

CDR3 DNA: TGTGCCAGCAGTTTGATCTCTGGTCGAGGTAGTTTTCGACAGGGGGCGAGCACCGGGGAGCTGTTTTTT
CDR3 protein: CASSLISGRGSFRQGASTGELFF
V gene: TRBV12-3/TRBV12-4
J gene: TRBJ2-2
D gene: TRBD1
clone size: few

CDR3 DNA: TGTGCCAGCAGCTTAGAATTGTTGGGTGAGCAGTTCTTC
CDR3 protein: CASSLELLGEQFF
V gene: TRBV7-2
J gene: TRBJ2-1
D gene: NA
clone size: many

CDR3 DNA: TGTGCCAGCAGCCCCGGGCGGGCCTCCTACGAGCAGTACTTC
CDR3 protein: CASSPGRASYEQYF
V gene: TRBV11-2
J gene: TRBJ2-7
D gene: NA
clone size: NA

CDR3 DNA: TGTGCCAGCAGGGTGGGAGTGAGCACAGATACGCAGTATTTT
CDR3 protein: CASRVGVSTDTQYF
V gene: TRBV7-2
J gene: TRBJ2-3
D gene: NA
clone size: NA

CDR3 DNA: TGTGCCAGCAGCTTAAAATCACCCCTCCACTTT
CDR3 protein: CASSLKSPLHF
V gene: TRBV7-2
J gene: TRBJ1-6
D gene: NA
clone size: many

CDR3 DNA: TGTGCCAGCAGCTTAGATTCCGGACAGGGGAACTATGGCTACACCTTC
CDR3 protein: CASSLDSGQGNYGYTF
V gene: TRBV7-9
J gene: TRBJ1-2
D gene: TRBD1
clone size: many

CDR3 DNA: TGTGCCAGCAGCTTAGCGCTAATTAGGGCCGCGGGCCCTTACGAGCAGTACTTC
CDR3 protein: CASSLALIRAAGPYEQYF
V gene: TRBV7-8
J gene: TRBJ2-7
D gene: NA
clone size: many